These T cell receptor beta chains were read from a single sample in a study of human T cells and chemical hapten exposure. TCRdb re-analysed the RACE reads in MiXCR, keeping a single row per CDR3 protein. The table includes around 99,000 distinct CDR3 sequences, 9.2% detected once. Sequencing used whole blood, obtained in connection with sensitization to the hapten diphenylcyclopropenone (DPC). These receptors originate from a woman between 40 and 55 years old with alopecia areata. Some clones in this sample may be carry-over from other donors' samples. CDR3s include the opening cysteine and the closing phenylalanine or tryptophan. A D gene is named only where the DNA matches it firmly. Expanded clones are given a class, and other clones once, few, many or no size at all.

v_gene	d_gene	abundance	j_gene	CDR3aa	CDR3nt
TRBV5-1	.	many	TRBJ2-2	CASSYRDGANTGELFF	TGCGCCAGCAGTTACCGGGACGGCGCGAACACCGGGGAGCTGTTTTTT
TRBV28	TRBD2	.	TRBJ2-5	CASSPPSGEETQYF	TGTGCCAGCAGCCCCCCCAGCGGGGAGGAGACCCAGTACTTC
TRBV19	.	.	TRBJ1-2	CARFKRQTVNYGYTF	TGTGCCAGATTCAAGCGACAGACAGTTAACTATGGCTACACCTTC
TRBV3-1	.	few	TRBJ1-3	CASSQDHRNTIYF	TGTGCCAGCAGCCAAGACCACAGAAACACCATATATTTT
TRBV6-6	.	few	TRBJ1-3	CASSNRQRTSGNTIYF	TGTGCCAGCAGTAATCGACAGCGGACCTCTGGAAACACCATATATTTT
TRBV7-2	TRBD1	many	TRBJ1-5	CASSRDRGNNQPQHF	TGTGCCAGCAGCCGTGACAGGGGAAACAATCAGCCCCAGCATTTT
TRBV19	.	.	TRBJ1-6	CASSIDPPGRVHNSPLHF	TGTGCCAGTAGTATCGATCCCCCCGGCAGGGTGCATAATTCACCCCTCCACTTT
TRBV2	.	few	TRBJ2-1	CASRADRLDEQFF	TGTGCCAGCAGGGCGGACAGATTAGATGAGCAGTTCTTC
TRBV19	.	few	TRBJ2-1	CASCRGGASYNEQFF	TGTGCCAGTTGCAGGGGGGGTGCCTCCTACAATGAGCAGTTCTTC
TRBV4-1	TRBD2	few	TRBJ2-5	CASSQDTGGQEETQYF	TGCGCCAGCAGCCAAGATACGGGGGGGCAGGAAGAGACCCAGTACTTC
TRBV7-8	TRBD1	few	TRBJ2-7	CASSLSVRQGRLDEQYF	TGTGCCAGCAGCTTATCCGTACGACAGGGAAGATTGGACGAGCAGTACTTC
TRBV29-1	TRBD2	.	TRBJ2-5	CSGRTSGGGEETQYF	TGCAGTGGGAGGACTAGCGGGGGAGGCGAAGAGACCCAGTACTTC
TRBV7-2	.	few	TRBJ2-7	CASSSDRTYEQYF	TGTGCCAGCAGCAGCGATAGGACTTACGAGCAGTACTTC
TRBV7-2	.	many	TRBJ2-1	CASSRQEDEQFF	TGTGCCAGCAGCAGACAGGAGGATGAGCAGTTCTTC
TRBV19	TRBD1	.	TRBJ1-5	CASSIRQGALNQPQHF	TGTGCCAGTAGTATCCGACAGGGGGCCCTCAATCAGCCCCAGCATTTT
TRBV3-1	.	few	TRBJ2-3	CASRGTPLDTQYF	TGTGCCAGCAGGGGGACCCCGCTTGATACGCAGTATTTT
TRBV7-8	.	.	TRBJ2-2	CASKQGLRNTGELFF	TGTGCCAGCAAGCAGGGGTTGAGGAACACCGGGGAGCTGTTTTTT
TRBV7-9	.	.	TRBJ2-3	CASSITGIDTQYF	TGTGCCAGCAGCATAACAGGGATAGATACGCAGTATTTT
TRBV5-4	.	many	TRBJ2-1	CASSLGGRIGNEQFF	TGTGCCAGCAGCTTGGGTGGGCGAATCGGCAATGAGCAGTTCTTC
TRBV29-1	TRBD1	.	TRBJ2-3	CSVEQGAKGDTQYF	TGCAGCGTGGAACAGGGGGCGAAGGGAGATACGCAGTATTTT
TRBV27	.	many	TRBJ1-1	CASNSRGILPTEAFF	TGTGCCAGCAATTCGAGGGGCATCCTCCCCACTGAAGCTTTCTTT
TRBV6-2/TRBV6-3	.	many	TRBJ1-5	CASRRESQPQHF	TGTGCCAGCCGACGGGAGAGTCAGCCCCAGCATTTT
TRBV12-3/TRBV12-4	.	many	TRBJ1-1	CASSLYGVGGLNTEAFF	TGTGCCAGCAGTTTATACGGGGTCGGGGGGTTGAACACTGAAGCTTTCTTT